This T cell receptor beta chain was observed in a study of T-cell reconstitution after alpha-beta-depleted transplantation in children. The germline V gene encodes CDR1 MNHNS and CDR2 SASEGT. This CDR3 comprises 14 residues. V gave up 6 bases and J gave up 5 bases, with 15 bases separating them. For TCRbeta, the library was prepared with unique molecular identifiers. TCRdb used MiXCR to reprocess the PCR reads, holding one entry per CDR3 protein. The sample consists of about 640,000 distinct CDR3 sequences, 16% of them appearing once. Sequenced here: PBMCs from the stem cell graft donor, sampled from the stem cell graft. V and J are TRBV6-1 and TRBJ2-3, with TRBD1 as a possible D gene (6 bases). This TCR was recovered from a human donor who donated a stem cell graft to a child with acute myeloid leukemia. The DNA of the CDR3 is TGTGCCAGCAGCATAGACAGGAGCGGAGATACGCAGTATTTT. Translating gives CASSIDRSGDTQYF.